A few counts support the clone carrying this TCR beta chain. The J segment lost 5 bases and the V segment lost 6 bases, leaving 8 bases of the junction unmatched. Germline V gene data show CDR1 as MNHNS and CDR2 as SASEGT. The CDR3 length is 15 residues. This sample stems from a study of T cells in Graves' hyperthyroidism and ophthalmopathy. The CDR3 regions of TCR beta were amplified from RNA transcripts. RT-PCR in the first round (using the HTBI primer set) targeted the TCR CDR3. TCRdb itself ran the multiplex PCR reads through MiXCR, one entry per CDR3 protein. Of 700,000 or so distinct CDR3 sequences listed, roughly 15% are singletons.

The rearrangement links TRBV6-1 to TRBJ2-7, with 12 bases that match TRBD1. Material: blood. The sequence was obtained from a woman between 45 and 60 years old with Graves' ophthalmopathy. The CDR3 coding sequence is TGTGCCAGCAGGGACCCCGGGACAGGGGGCGACGAGCAGTACTTC. It translates to CASRDPGTGGDEQYF.